This T cell receptor (beta chain) came from a study of metastatic and nonmetastatic thyroid tumors. Overall study: Across peripheral blood and tumor or nodule tissue samples taken from malignant and benign thyroid patients, the repertoires were compared with one another.

This clone occurred many times. Its antigen is not known. V was pared by 7 bases and J by 5 bases, with 12 bases between. The CDR3 runs 14 residues. Looked up from germline, CDR1 is MDHEN and CDR2 is SYDVKM. Study results and limitations: Malignant thyroid tumors reportedly exceeded benign nodules significantly in TCR beta diversity, with the difference appearing in blood and tumor.

Methods used by the authors: The study's classifier, a distant-metastasis tool for papillary thyroid cancer, was built using CDR3 differences across clinicopathological groups. TCRdb reanalyzed the PCR reads with MiXCR. In this record, the V and J calls reflect TCRdb's handling and not the investigators' own analysis. The sample holds about 59,000 clones, roughly 17% seen once. Every patient was untreated before thyroid surgery. This TCR was recovered from a male donor with papillary thyroid cancer or a benign thyroid nodule (not recorded which). Some clones in this sample may be carry-over from other donors' samples. This chain joins TRBV28 and TRBJ1-6; no clear D. Sequenced: blood. The CDR3 reads CASKNSADNSPLHF. The CDR3 region has the DNA TGTGCCAGCAAAAACAGTGCTGATAATTCACCCCTCCACTTT.